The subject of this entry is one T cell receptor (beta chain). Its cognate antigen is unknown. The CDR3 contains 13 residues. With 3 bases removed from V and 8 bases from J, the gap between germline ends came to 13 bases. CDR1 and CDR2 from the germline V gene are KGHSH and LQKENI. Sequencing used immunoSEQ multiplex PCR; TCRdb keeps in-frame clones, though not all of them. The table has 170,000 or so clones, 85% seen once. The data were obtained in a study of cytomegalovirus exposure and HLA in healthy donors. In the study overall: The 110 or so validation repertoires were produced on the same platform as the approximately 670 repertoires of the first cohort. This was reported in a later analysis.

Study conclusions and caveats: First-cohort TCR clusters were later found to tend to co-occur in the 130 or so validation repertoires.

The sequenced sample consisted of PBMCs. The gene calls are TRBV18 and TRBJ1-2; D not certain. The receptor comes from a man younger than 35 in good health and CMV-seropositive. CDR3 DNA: TGTGCCAGCTCACCCGCGGAGATTAAAGGCTACACCTTC. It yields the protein CASSPAEIKGYTF.